The rows below give T cell receptor beta chains drawn from one sample of a study of blood T cell repertoires in COVID-19. This table comes from immunoSEQ multiplex PCR, and its TCRdb copy is limited to in-frame clones, with some not included. The sample has more than 250,000 clones, roughly 87% seen once. Sequencing was carried out using PBMCs or T cells enriched from blood (not recorded which). These receptors came from a woman under 40 who had recovered from COVID-19. The CDR3 runs from the conserved cysteine through the conserved F or W. A D gene is named only where the DNA matches it firmly. Rows give clone size only sometimes, using once, few, many, or a class for an expanded clone.

j_gene	d_gene	v_gene	abundance	CDR3nt	CDR3aa
TRBJ1-2	TRBD1	TRBV7-2	NA	TGTGCCAGCAGCTCGAGGACAGGGGGCGATGGCTACACCTTC	CASSSRTGGDGYTF
TRBJ1-1	NA	TRBV11-1	NA	TGTGCCAGCAGCCCCCGCAGTCACACTGAAGCTTTCTTT	CASSPRSHTEAFF
TRBJ1-1	TRBD1	TRBV11-3	NA	TGTGCCAGCAGCACACAGGGGGGGAACACTGAAGCTTTCTTT	CASSTQGGNTEAFF
TRBJ2-5	TRBD1	TRBV7-8	NA	TGTGCCAGCAGCCCCCGGACAGGCTTAGGACAGGAGACCCAGTACTTC	CASSPRTGLGQETQYF
TRBJ2-3	TRBD2	TRBV6-2/TRBV6-3	NA	TGTGCCAGCAGTTTCACGATGAGGCGGGGGGGTCCAGATACGCAGTATTTT	CASSFTMRRGGPDTQYF
TRBJ1-5	NA	TRBV6-2/TRBV6-3	NA	TGTGCCAGCAGTTACTCCAAACCGGGAACGGGCAATCAGCCCCAGCATTTT	CASSYSKPGTGNQPQHF
TRBJ1-1	TRBD1	TRBV2	NA	TGTGCCAGCAGTGCTAACAGGGGGTTTTCCCACACTGAAGCTTTCTTT	CASSANRGFSHTEAFF
TRBJ1-6	TRBD1	TRBV7-8	NA	TGTGCCAGCAGCCAAGGACAGGGGAATTCACCCCTCCACTTT	CASSQGQGNSPLHF
TRBJ1-2	NA	TRBV3-1/TRBV3-2	once	TGTGCCAGCAGCCAAGGTTACAGGGCTGATGGCTACACCTTC	CASSQGYRADGYTF
TRBJ1-2	TRBD1	TRBV4-1	NA	TGCGCCAGCAGCCTATCCGGGACAGCCTACGGCTACACCTTC	CASSLSGTAYGYTF
TRBJ2-5	NA	TRBV5-1	NA	TGCGCCAGCAGCTTGGTAACAGGACAAGAGACCCAGTACTTC	CASSLVTGQETQYF
TRBJ1-1	NA	TRBV19	NA	TGTGCCAGTAGTATCGGCGGAAACACTGAAGCTTTCTTT	CASSIGGNTEAFF
TRBJ1-2	TRBD1	TRBV19	NA	TGTGCCAGTAAGGATGACAGGGACTATGGCTACACCTTC	CASKDDRDYGYTF
TRBJ1-6	NA	TRBV30	NA	TGTGTCGGGGACATGGGGAGAGGTTCACCCCTCCACTTT	CVGDMGRGSPLHF
TRBJ1-5	NA	TRBV6-5	few	TGTGCCAGCGGGCAGGGCGGTCAGCCCCAGCATTTT	CASGQGGQPQHF
TRBJ1-3	NA	TRBV19	NA	TGTGCCAGTAGGTCCGGAGGGGCTGCCGGAAACACCATATATTTT	CASRSGGAAGNTIYF
TRBJ2-1	TRBD2	TRBV18	NA	TGTGCCAGCCGCGGGAGCCCAAGCTCCTACAATGAGCAGTTCTTC	CASRGSPSSYNEQFF
TRBJ1-1	NA	TRBV7-2	NA	TGTGCCAGCAGCTTATACCCGGTGAACACTGAAGCTTTCTTT	CASSLYPVNTEAFF
TRBJ2-1	TRBD1	TRBV11-1	NA	TGTGCCAGCAGCCCGACAGGGGACCGTCGCAATGAGCAGTTCTTC	CASSPTGDRRNEQFF
TRBJ1-6	TRBD1	TRBV7-2	NA	TGTGCCAGCAGTTTTAGGACAGGGCATTCACCCCTCCACTTT	CASSFRTGHSPLHF
TRBJ2-7	NA	TRBV18	NA	TGTGCCAGCTCAACCGGAAGGGGCCTAGTCTCCTACGAGCAGTACTTC	CASSTGRGLVSYEQYF
TRBJ2-1	TRBD2	TRBV30	NA	TGTGCCTGGAGGACCAGCGGGGGGTCCAATGAGCAGTTCTTC	CAWRTSGGSNEQFF
TRBJ1-4	NA	TRBV2	NA	TGTGCCAGCAGCGTACAGGGCGTCGTTGAAAAACTGTTTTTT	CASSVQGVVEKLFF
TRBJ2-7	TRBD1	TRBV7-2	NA	TGTGCCAGCAGCACGACCGGGACAGGGATGTTCGAGCAGTACTTC	CASSTTGTGMFEQYF
TRBJ1-1	NA	TRBV19	NA	TGTGCCAGTAGTTACGGGGGAGGCGGCACTGAAGCTTTCTTT	CASSYGGGGTEAFF
TRBJ1-3	TRBD1	TRBV5-6	few	TGTGCCAGCAACTACAGGGGCTCTGGAAACACCATATATTTT	CASNYRGSGNTIYF
TRBJ2-3	NA	TRBV18	NA	TGTGCCAGCTCACCGGGGCCAGATACGCAGTATTTT	CASSPGPDTQYF
TRBJ2-3	TRBD2	TRBV15	NA	TGTGCCACCAGCAGAGCAGTCGGAGCGGGGAGACGCGATACGCAGTATTTT	CATSRAVGAGRRDTQYF
TRBJ1-5	TRBD1	TRBV5-5	NA	TGTGCCAGCAGCATGGACAGGGATGTCGACAATCAGCCCCAGCATTTT	CASSMDRDVDNQPQHF
TRBJ2-6	TRBD1	TRBV25-1	NA	TGTGCCAGCAGCGGTGACAGGGATCCCCTTGCTGGGGCCAACGTCCTGACTTTC	CASSGDRDPLAGANVLTF
TRBJ1-2	TRBD1	TRBV18	NA	TGTGCCAGCTCACCACTGGGACAGTCCAACTATGGCTACACCTTC	CASSPLGQSNYGYTF
TRBJ2-3	NA	TRBV7-2	NA	TGTGCCAGCTCTCCGGGGTACACAGATACGCAGTATTTT	CASSPGYTDTQYF
TRBJ1-2	NA	TRBV19	NA	TGTGCCAGTAGTCCAACAAGCACAGGCAGGACGGGTGGCTACACCTTC	CASSPTSTGRTGGYTF
TRBJ1-1	NA	TRBV30	NA	TGTGCCTGGGGGCGGGGAGGGCAGGCCACTGAAGCTTTCTTT	CAWGRGGQATEAFF
TRBJ2-7	NA	TRBV5-1	NA	TGCGCCAGCAGCCCCGGGGACACCTACGAGCAGTACTTC	CASSPGDTYEQYF
TRBJ2-5	TRBD2	TRBV5-1	once	TGCGCCAGCAGCACTACCGGGACTAGCGGGGAAGAGACCCAGTACTTC	CASSTTGTSGEETQYF
TRBJ1-5	NA	TRBV7-2	once	TGTGCCAGCAGCTTAGTCGGCGGAGGTCAGCCCCAGCATTTT	CASSLVGGGQPQHF
TRBJ2-7	TRBD2	TRBV11-2	NA	TGTGCCAGCAGCCCCGGACTAGCTTACGAGCAGTACTTC	CASSPGLAYEQYF